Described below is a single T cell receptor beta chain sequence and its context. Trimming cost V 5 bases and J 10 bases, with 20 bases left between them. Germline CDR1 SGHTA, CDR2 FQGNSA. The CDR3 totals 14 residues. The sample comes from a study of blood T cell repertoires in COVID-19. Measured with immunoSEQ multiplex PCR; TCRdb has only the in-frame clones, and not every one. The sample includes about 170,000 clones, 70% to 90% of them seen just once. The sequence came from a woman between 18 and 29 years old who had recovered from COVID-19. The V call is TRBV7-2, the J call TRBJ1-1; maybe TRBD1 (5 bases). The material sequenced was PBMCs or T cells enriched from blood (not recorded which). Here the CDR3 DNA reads TGTGCCAGCAGCCCCCACTGGGGGGGATTAGGAGCTTTCTTT. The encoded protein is CASSPHWGGLGAFF.